The 11 T cell receptor beta chains in this list originate from one sample, sequenced in a study of T cell responses to AZD1222 COVID-19 vaccine. The assay was immunoSEQ multiplex PCR, and TCRdb's table has in-frame clones only and misses some. Of some 66,000 clones in the sample, roughly nine tenths were seen once. Sample: peripheral blood, taken 28 days after the second AZD1222 dose. The receptor source for this set is an adult who received the AZD1222 COVID-19 vaccine.

V and J are TRBV18 and TRBJ2-7; weak D call: TRBD1 (5 bases). Germline V CDR1 and CDR2: KGHSH, LQKENI. Trimming cost V 1 base and J 4 bases, with 14 bases left between them. The CDR3 consists of 15 residues. CDR3 DNA: TGTGCCAGCTCACCACTCCAGGGTGAAGGGTACGAGCAGTACTTC. This codes for CASSPLQGEGYEQYF. Full variable domain (outside the CDR3, taken from reference TRBV18 and TRBJ2-7): NAGVMQNPRHLVRRRGQEARLRCSPMKGHSHVYWYRQLPEEGLKFMVYLQKENIIDESGMPKERFSAEFPKEGPSILRIQQVVRGDSAAYFCASSPLQGEGYEQYFGPGTRLTVT.

The rearrangement links TRBV29-1 to TRBJ1-2; D unresolved. Germline assignment: CDR1 SQVTM and CDR2 ANQGSEA. V was shortened by 4 bases and J by 0 bases, with 9 bases between the two germline ends. This CDR3 region has 13 residues. CDR3: CSVVVGPNYGYTF. In nucleotides, the CDR3 is TGCAGCGTTGTAGTCGGACCTAACTATGGCTACACCTTC.

V is TRBV7-2 and J is TRBJ2-7, with D unresolved. The germline gives CDR1 SGHTA, CDR2 FQGNSA. The CDR3 totals 15 residues. V gave up 1 base and J gave up 2 bases, with 12 bases separating them. CDR3 in amino acids: CASSLEGGETYEQYF. In DNA form, the CDR3 reads TGTGCCAGCAGCTTAGAGGGCGGAGAGACCTACGAGCAGTACTTC. The full variable domain, with the rest looked up from reference TRBV7-2 and TRBJ2-7, is GAGVSQSPSNKVTEKGKDVELRCDPISGHTALYWYRQSLGQGLEFLIYFQGNSAPDKSGLPSDRFSAERTGGSVSTLTIQRTQQEDSAVYLCASSLEGGETYEQYFGPGTRLTVT.

This rearrangement joins TRBV12-3 or TRBV12-4 to TRBJ2-2; D uncertain. V dropped 4 bases and J dropped 2 bases, with 5 bases sitting between them. The CDR3 is 13 residues long. CDR3 amino acids: CASSWVNTGELFF. The CDR3 DNA is TGTGCCAGCAGTTGGGTAAACACCGGGGAGCTGTTTTTT.

There are a few counts of this clone. This sequence joins TRBV30 and TRBJ1-1; TRBD1 matches at 10 bases. The trim removed 4 bases at V and 5 bases at J, leaving 7 bases unmatched. This CDR3 region has 14 residues. Germline loops: CDR1 GTSNPN, CDR2 SVGIG (reference sequence). The CDR3 sequence is CAWNRQGAPTEAFF. The CDR3 DNA reads TGTGCCTGGAACCGACAGGGGGCGCCGACTGAAGCTTTCTTT.

The chain has TRBV4-2 and TRBJ1-3, with no clear D. The V gene lost 1 base and the J gene lost 0 bases, with 10 bases spanning the gap. The CDR3 is made up of 16 amino acids. Germline V gives CDR1 LGHNA, CDR2 YNFKEQ. CDR3: CASSQVREDSGNTIYF. The CDR3 coding sequence is TGTGCCAGCAGCCAAGTACGGGAAGACTCTGGAAACACCATATATTTT.

The chain recombines TRBV10-3 with TRBJ2-6; the D is unclear. Trimming removed 3 bases at V and 0 bases at J, with 6 bases between. Germline loops: CDR1 ENHRY, CDR2 SYGVKD. The CDR3 consists of 15 residues. In DNA form, the CDR3 reads TGTGCCATCAGTGAAGGCAGCTCTGGGGCCAACGTCCTGACTTTC. Its protein is CAISEGSSGANVLTF.

The chain employs TRBV12-3 or TRBV12-4 and TRBJ1-6; D possibly corresponds to TRBD1 (6 bases). Between the trimmed V and J ends, which lost 6 bases and 18 bases, there was a span of 21 bases. The CDR3 extends over 13 amino acids. This CDR3 reads CASSPSVGDIAHF. As DNA, the CDR3 is TGTGCCAGCAGCCCTTCAGTAGGGGACATCGCCCACTTT.

The chain joins TRBV27 to TRBJ1-1, with unresolved D. V shed 4 bases and J shed 2 bases, with 8 bases lying between them. The V gene's germline CDR1 is MNHEY and CDR2 SMNVEV (reference sequence). The CDR3 is made up of 13 amino acids. CDR3 protein: CASSYNFNTEAFF. For the CDR3, the DNA is TGTGCCAGCAGTTATAATTTCAACACTGAAGCTTTCTTT.

The rearrangement joins TRBV15 to TRBJ1-2; 8 positions match TRBD1. Germline V CDR1 and CDR2: LNHNV, YYDKDF (reference sequence). V shed 5 bases and J 2 bases; nucleotides not matched to a gene: 7. The CDR3 consists of 15 residues. This chain's CDR3 is CATSGRTGPNYGYTF. CDR3 in DNA: TGTGCCACCAGCGGTCGGACAGGGCCCAACTATGGCTACACCTTC.

This chain connects TRBV7-9 to TRBJ2-5; tentative D call: TRBD1 (6 bases). Germline CDR1 and CDR2: SEHNR and FQNEAQ (reference sequence). Trimming stripped 6 bases from V and 7 bases from J, with 21 bases between. CDR3 length: 15 residues. CDR3 in DNA: TGTGCCAGCAGACTATTCAACAGGGTGAAGAGGACCCAGTACTTC. Amino acids: CASRLFNRVKRTQYF.